The clone carrying this T cell receptor (beta chain) was seen only a few times. In the authors' methods: Counts of nucleated cells, estimated from reference gene primer amplification, were obtained. The repertoire was sequenced with immunoSEQ multiplex PCR; TCRdb's copy has only in-frame clones and lacks some. V and J calls and clone size come straight from that table; D and trimming were deduced from the DNA. The table records roughly 74,000 clones, 84% of them present only once. These data are taken from a study of blood T cell repertoires in COVID-19. Study overall: Spain, Italy and the United States supplied samples that represented acute and convalescent COVID-19. T cells, B-cell-depleted T cells, or PBMCs supplied cDNA or gDNA.

The germline V gene has CDR1 MNHEY and CDR2 SVGAGI. CDR3 size: 14 residues. The V end lost 4 bases, the J end lost 4 bases, and 11 bases lay between the germline ends. Sequencing was carried out using peripheral blood. The TCR comes from a man between 65 and 85 years old with acute or convalescent COVID-19. The rearrangement uses TRBV6-5 and TRBJ2-1, with D perhaps matching TRBD1 (6 bases). CDR3: CASSSQGGYNEQFF. As DNA, the CDR3 is TGTGCCAGCAGTTCCCAAGGGGGATACAATGAGCAGTTCTTC.